This T cell receptor beta chain is drawn from a study of cytomegalovirus exposure and HLA in healthy donors. General study points: A few CMV-associated chains proved CMV antigen-specific in vitro. The study recorded about 150 TCR beta chains that were cytomegalovirus-associated. Accounts indicate the classifier identified cytomegalovirus status with strong specificity and sensitivity.

Looked up from germline, CDR1 is MNHEY and CDR2 is SVGAGI. V shed 6 bases and J 0 bases; nucleotides not matched to a gene: 7. The CDR3 loop spans 15 amino acids. Note on this clone: The antigen is unknown.

The repertoire was sequenced with immunoSEQ multiplex PCR; TCRdb's copy has only in-frame clones and lacks some. This sample has about 160,000 clones, with around 92% found just once. The chain has TRBV6-5 and TRBJ1-1; 7 positions match TRBD1. This clonotype was sampled from a woman aged 18-29 years in good health and CMV-seropositive. Specimen: PBMCs. The CDR3 spells CASSRTGGLNTEAFF. CDR3 coding DNA: TGTGCCAGCAGCCGGACAGGAGGATTGAACACTGAAGCTTTCTTT.